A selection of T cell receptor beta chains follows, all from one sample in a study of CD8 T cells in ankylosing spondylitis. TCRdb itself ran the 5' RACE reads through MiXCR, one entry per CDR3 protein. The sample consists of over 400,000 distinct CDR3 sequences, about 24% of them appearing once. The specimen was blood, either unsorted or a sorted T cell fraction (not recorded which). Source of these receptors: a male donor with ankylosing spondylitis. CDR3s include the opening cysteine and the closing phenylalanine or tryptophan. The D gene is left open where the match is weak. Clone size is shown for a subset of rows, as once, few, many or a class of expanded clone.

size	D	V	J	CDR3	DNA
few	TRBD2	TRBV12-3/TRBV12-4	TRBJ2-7	CASSPRAAGEGEQYF	TGTGCCAGCAGTCCCCGCGCAGCGGGAGAGGGGGAGCAGTACTTC
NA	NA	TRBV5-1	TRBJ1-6	CASSGRPKDGVYNSPLHF	TGCGCCAGCTCAGGGAGACCGAAGGACGGAGTCTATAATTCACCCCTCCACTTT
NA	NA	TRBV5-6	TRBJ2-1	CASSPVRTMRPWGQFF	TGTGCCAGCAGCCCGGTACGGACCATGCGCCCATGGGGGCAGTTCTTC
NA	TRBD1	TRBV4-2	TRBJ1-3	CASSQDGDRAGNTIYF	TGTGCCAGCAGCCAAGATGGGGACAGGGCGGGAAACACCATATATTTT
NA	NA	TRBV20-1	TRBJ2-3	CSASGSQGGTDTQYF	TGCAGTGCTAGTGGAAGTCAGGGAGGCACAGATACGCAGTATTTT
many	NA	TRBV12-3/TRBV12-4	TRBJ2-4	CASQKSGGGNIQYF	TGTGCCAGCCAAAAGTCCGGAGGGGGGAACATTCAGTACTTC
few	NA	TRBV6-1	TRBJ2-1	CASQGPALFEQFF	TGTGCCAGCCAGGGCCCAGCCCTATTTGAGCAGTTCTTC
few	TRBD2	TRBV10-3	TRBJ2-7	CAISPREGKNEQYF	TGTGCCATCAGTCCGCGGGAGGGGAAAAACGAGCAGTACTTC
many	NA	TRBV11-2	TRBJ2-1	CASSLGTASYNEQFF	TGTGCCAGCAGCTTAGGGACAGCGTCTTACAATGAGCAGTTCTTC
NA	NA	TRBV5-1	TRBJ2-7	CASSLKTEFLSSYEQYF	TGCGCCAGCAGCTTGAAGACAGAGTTTTTAAGCTCCTACGAGCAGTACTTC
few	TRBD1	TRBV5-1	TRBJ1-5	CASSLGTGFYQPQHF	TGCGCCAGCAGCTTGGGGACAGGGTTTTATCAGCCCCAGCATTTT
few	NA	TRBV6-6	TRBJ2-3	CASSYPSADTQYF	TGTGCCAGCAGTTACCCGAGCGCAGATACGCAGTATTTT
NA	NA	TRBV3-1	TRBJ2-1	CASSQTSTEQFF	TGTGCCAGCAGCCAAACTAGCACTGAGCAGTTCTTC
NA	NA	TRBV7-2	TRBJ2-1	CASSLVRPGLGNEQFF	TGTGCCAGCAGCTTAGTCCGGCCGGGACTCGGCAATGAGCAGTTCTTC
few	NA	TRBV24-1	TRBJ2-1	CATSDYTAYNEQFF	TGTGCCACCAGTGATTATACGGCCTACAATGAGCAGTTCTTC
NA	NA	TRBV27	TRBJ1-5	CASSLHGWAGDQPQHF	TGTGCCAGCAGTTTACACGGGTGGGCGGGGGATCAGCCCCAGCATTTT
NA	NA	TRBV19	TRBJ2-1	CASSIGTQQFF	TGTGCCAGTAGTATCGGGACTCAACAGTTCTTC
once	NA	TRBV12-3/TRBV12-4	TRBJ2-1	CASRPGPHNEQFF	TGTGCCAGCAGGCCCGGGCCCCACAATGAGCAGTTCTTC
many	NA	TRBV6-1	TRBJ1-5	CASSDLWGTNQPQHF	TGTGCCAGCAGTGATTTGTGGGGGACGAATCAGCCCCAGCATTTT
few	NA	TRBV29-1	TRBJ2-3	CSAGRSDTDTQYF	TGCAGCGCCGGGCGGTCTGACACAGATACGCAGTATTTT
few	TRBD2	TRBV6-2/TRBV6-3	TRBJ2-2	CASSYALAGNTGELFF	TGTGCCAGCAGTTACGCTCTAGCGGGAAATACCGGGGAGCTGTTTTTT
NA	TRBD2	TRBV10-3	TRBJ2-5	CAISELLAGETQYF	TGTGCCATCAGTGAGTTACTAGCGGGAGAGACCCAGTACTTC
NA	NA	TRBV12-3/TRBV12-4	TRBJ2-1	CASSLQLGRSNEQFF	TGTGCCAGCAGTTTACAGCTGGGGCGTTCCAATGAGCAGTTCTTC
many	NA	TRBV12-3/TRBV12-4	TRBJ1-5	CASSLESNQPQHF	TGTGCCAGCAGTCTCGAGAGCAATCAGCCCCAGCATTTT
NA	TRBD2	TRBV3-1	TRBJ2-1	CASSPPGLASGNEQFF	TGTGCCAGCAGCCCCCCCGGACTAGCATCGGGCAATGAGCAGTTCTTC
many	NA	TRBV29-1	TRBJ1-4	CSVEGNEKLFF	TGCAGCGTAGAGGGTAATGAAAAACTGTTTTTT
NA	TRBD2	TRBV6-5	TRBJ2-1	CASSLLAGVLSYNEQFF	TGTGCCAGCAGTTTGTTAGCGGGAGTTCTGTCCTACAATGAGCAGTTCTTC
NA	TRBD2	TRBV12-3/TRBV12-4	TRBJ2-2	CASSSPGLAGAGELFF	TGTGCCAGCAGCTCCCCGGGACTAGCGGGAGCCGGGGAGCTGTTTTTT
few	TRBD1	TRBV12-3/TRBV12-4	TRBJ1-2	CASFNSGQRYGYTF	TGTGCCAGCTTCAACTCGGGACAGCGCTATGGCTACACCTTC
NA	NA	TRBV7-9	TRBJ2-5	CASSPGDTYQETQYF	TGTGCCAGCAGCCCGGGGGACACGTACCAAGAGACCCAGTACTTC
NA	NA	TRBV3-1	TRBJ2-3	CASSRQRAPQADTQYF	TGTGCCAGCAGCCGACAGCGGGCGCCTCAAGCAGATACGCAGTATTTT
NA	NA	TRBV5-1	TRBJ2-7	CASSLEGRSYEQYF	TGCGCCAGCAGCTTGGAGGGACGGTCCTACGAGCAGTACTTC
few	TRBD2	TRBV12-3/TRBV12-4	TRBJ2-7	CASRTSGKGEQYF	TGTGCCAGCAGGACTAGCGGGAAGGGCGAGCAGTACTTC
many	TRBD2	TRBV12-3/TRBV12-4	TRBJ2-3	CASSPGTSGSGADTQYF	TGTGCCAGCAGTCCAGGGACTAGCGGGAGTGGGGCAGATACGCAGTATTTT
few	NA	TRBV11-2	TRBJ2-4	CASSLHGATAKNIQYF	TGTGCCAGCAGCCTCCATGGGGCGACGGCCAAAAACATTCAGTACTTC
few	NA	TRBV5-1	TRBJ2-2	CASSLSSYTGELFF	TGCGCCAGCAGCTTGTCGTCCTACACCGGGGAGCTGTTTTTT
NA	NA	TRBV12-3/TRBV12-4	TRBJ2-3	CASRDRGTQYF	TGTGCCAGCAGGGACAGAGGTACGCAGTATTTT
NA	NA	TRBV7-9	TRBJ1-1	CASSLGGPDEAFF	TGTGCCAGCAGCTTAGGGGGGCCCGATGAAGCTTTCTTT
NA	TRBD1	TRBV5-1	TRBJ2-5	CASRSGGRETQYF	TGCGCCAGCAGGTCAGGGGGTCGAGAGACCCAGTACTTC
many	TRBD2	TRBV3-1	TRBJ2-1	CASSQDLGLAAYNEQFF	TGTGCCAGCAGCCAAGATCTAGGACTAGCGGCCTACAATGAGCAGTTCTTC
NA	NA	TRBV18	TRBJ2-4	CASSPTGLAKNIQYF	TGTGCCAGCTCACCAACAGGTCTAGCCAAAAACATTCAGTACTTC
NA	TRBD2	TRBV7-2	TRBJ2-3	CASSSAGTTTDTQYF	TGTGCCAGCAGCTCGGCCGGGACTACCACAGATACGCAGTATTTT
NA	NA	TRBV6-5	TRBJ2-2	CASSYSPGTTNTGELFF	TGTGCCAGCAGTTATTCCCCTGGGACAACGAACACCGGGGAGCTGTTTTTT
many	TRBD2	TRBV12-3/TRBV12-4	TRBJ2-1	CASSFTSGSNDEQFF	TGTGCCAGCAGTTTTACTAGCGGGAGTAACGATGAGCAGTTCTTC
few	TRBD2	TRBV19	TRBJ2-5	CASTLAGGLEQETQYF	TGTGCCAGTACCCTAGCGGGAGGGCTGGAACAAGAGACCCAGTACTTC
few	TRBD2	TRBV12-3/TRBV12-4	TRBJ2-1	CASRRTSGYNEQFF	TGTGCCAGCAGGCGGACTAGCGGTTACAATGAGCAGTTCTTC
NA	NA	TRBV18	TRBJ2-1	CASSPDSQSYNEQFF	TGTGCCAGCTCACCCGACAGCCAAAGCTACAATGAGCAGTTCTTC
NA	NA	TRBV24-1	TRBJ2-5	CATSDFSWGKETQYF	TGTGCCACCAGTGATTTTTCGTGGGGAAAAGAGACCCAGTACTTC
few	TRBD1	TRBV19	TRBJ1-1	CASSTRQGARTEAFF	TGTGCCAGTAGTACCCGTCAGGGGGCGCGGACTGAAGCTTTCTTT
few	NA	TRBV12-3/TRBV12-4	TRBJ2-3	CASSETAPGGQYF	TGTGCCAGCAGCGAAACCGCCCCAGGCGGCCAGTATTTT
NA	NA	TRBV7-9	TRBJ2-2	CASSLEWAGELFF	TGTGCCAGCAGCTTAGAATGGGCCGGGGAGCTGTTTTTT
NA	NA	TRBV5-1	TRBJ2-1	CASSWTISDEQFF	TGCGCCAGCAGCTGGACAATTAGCGATGAGCAGTTCTTC
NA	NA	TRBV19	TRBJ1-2	CASGERGTVSGYTF	TGTGCCAGCGGCGAACGGGGGACTGTAAGTGGCTACACCTTC
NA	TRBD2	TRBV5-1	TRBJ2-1	CASSLAGTSANEQFF	TGCGCCAGCAGCCTCGCCGGGACTAGCGCCAATGAGCAGTTCTTC